This TCR beta chain is drawn from a study of shared T cell receptors in the human thymus. The repertoire was sequenced with immunoSEQ multiplex PCR; TCRdb's copy has only in-frame clones and lacks some. Among 640,000 or so clones, around 87% were seen once, and the ten largest hold 0.0094%. The CDR3 is made up of 12 amino acids. Looked up from germline, CDR1 is MGHDK and CDR2 is SYGVNS. Deletions cut 2 bases from V and 6 bases from J, with 5 bases between. These data also featured in a second study, about human thymus T cells. That report notes: Resections from corrective heart surgery provided thymus tissue. Among thymic and blood repertoires, usage of V and J genes appeared biased. Thymic TCR repertoires of unrelated people reportedly overlapped highly.

Source material: thymocytes. This sequence joins TRBV25-1 and TRBJ1-5; D gene uncertain. The TCR was taken from a boy younger than two with a congenital heart defect. The DNA of the CDR3 is TGTGCCAGCAGTGAAGGAGGTCAGCCCCAGCATTTT. It is translated as CASSEGGQPQHF.